The rows below give T cell receptor beta chains drawn from one sample of a study of blood T cell repertoires in COVID-19. Some clones are missing from TCRdb's copy, which holds only in-frame ones; the method was immunoSEQ multiplex PCR. The profile shows 130,000 to 150,000 clones, roughly 84% of them singletons. The sequencing input was PBMCs or T cells enriched from blood (not recorded which). The receptors stem from a woman in her fifties or sixties who had been exposed to COVID-19. CDR3s include the opening cysteine and the closing phenylalanine or tryptophan. D genes are given only for firm matches. Only part of the rows carry a size: once, few, many, or a class if the clone is expanded.

J gene: TRBJ2-7
D gene: TRBD2
V gene: TRBV7-8
clone size: -
CDR3 DNA: TGTGCCAGCAGCCGAGACCTGACTAGCCGGGGCGAGCAGTACTTC
CDR3 protein: CASSRDLTSRGEQYF

J gene: TRBJ1-5
D gene: -
V gene: TRBV6-2/TRBV6-3
clone size: -
CDR3 DNA: TGTGCCAGCAGTTATCTCCAGTTATCTCAGCCCCAGCATTTT
CDR3 protein: CASSYLQLSQPQHF

J gene: TRBJ2-1
D gene: -
V gene: TRBV7-2
clone size: -
CDR3 DNA: TGTGCCAGCAGCTTATTTTCTTGGGGGGTTGAGCAGTTCTTC
CDR3 protein: CASSLFSWGVEQFF

J gene: TRBJ2-7
D gene: TRBD1
V gene: TRBV2
clone size: -
CDR3 DNA: TGTGCCAGCAGTGAAACCGGGACAGGGCCCCACGAGCAGTACTTC
CDR3 protein: CASSETGTGPHEQYF

J gene: TRBJ2-7
D gene: -
V gene: TRBV3-1/TRBV3-2
clone size: -
CDR3 DNA: TGTGCCAGCAGCCGGCAGGGATTGAGCGAGCAGTACTTC
CDR3 protein: CASSRQGLSEQYF

J gene: TRBJ1-2
D gene: -
V gene: TRBV19
clone size: -
CDR3 DNA: TGTGCCAGTAGTATCATACCGACAGATTATGGCTACACCTTC
CDR3 protein: CASSIIPTDYGYTF

J gene: TRBJ1-3
D gene: -
V gene: TRBV9
clone size: -
CDR3 DNA: TGTGCCAGCAGCGTAGACGGGGCGTGGGGGCCTGGAAACACCATATATTTT
CDR3 protein: CASSVDGAWGPGNTIYF

J gene: TRBJ2-2
D gene: TRBD2
V gene: TRBV9
clone size: -
CDR3 DNA: TGTGCCAGCAGCGTAGGTCCGAGCGGGGGGGCCAACACCGGGGAGCTGTTTTTT
CDR3 protein: CASSVGPSGGANTGELFF

J gene: TRBJ2-2
D gene: TRBD1
V gene: TRBV2
clone size: -
CDR3 DNA: TGTGCCAGCAGTGCCCAGACAGGGGGCCTCGGGGAGCTGTTTTTT
CDR3 protein: CASSAQTGGLGELFF

J gene: TRBJ1-1
D gene: TRBD1
V gene: TRBV7-6
clone size: -
CDR3 DNA: TGTGCCAGCAGCGTAGAAGGTGGACAGGGTGGATTAAGGTCCACTGAAGCTTTCTTT
CDR3 protein: CASSVEGGQGGLRSTEAFF

J gene: TRBJ2-7
D gene: -
V gene: TRBV6-2/TRBV6-3
clone size: -
CDR3 DNA: TGTGCCAGCAGTTACCACCTCCGGGGAGCGGGCGAGCAGTACTTC
CDR3 protein: CASSYHLRGAGEQYF

J gene: TRBJ1-1
D gene: -
V gene: TRBV19
clone size: -
CDR3 DNA: TGTGCCAGTAGTCCTCGGTGGGGGGGGCCGTCGGACACTGAAGCTTTCTTT
CDR3 protein: CASSPRWGGPSDTEAFF

J gene: TRBJ2-2
D gene: -
V gene: TRBV4-1
clone size: -
CDR3 DNA: TGCGCCAGCAGCCAAGATCTACGGGACACAAGTAACACCGGGGAGCTGTTTTTT
CDR3 protein: CASSQDLRDTSNTGELFF

J gene: TRBJ1-2
D gene: -
V gene: TRBV5-6
clone size: -
CDR3 DNA: TGTGCCAGCAGCTTCAGGGATTTCTATGGCTACACCTTC
CDR3 protein: CASSFRDFYGYTF

J gene: TRBJ2-7
D gene: TRBD2
V gene: TRBV7-6
clone size: once
CDR3 DNA: TGTGCCAGCGGCCCTAGCGGGGGGGTTACCTACGAGCAGTACTTC
CDR3 protein: CASGPSGGVTYEQYF

J gene: TRBJ1-1
D gene: TRBD1
V gene: TRBV3-1/TRBV3-2
clone size: once
CDR3 DNA: TGTGCCAGCAGCCAAGATATGGTTTTGGCCGAGGACAGGGGAGGGACTGAAGCTTTCTTT
CDR3 protein: CASSQDMVLAEDRGGTEAFF

J gene: TRBJ1-2
D gene: TRBD1
V gene: TRBV5-5
clone size: -
CDR3 DNA: TGTGCCAGCAGCTTCCCGGGACAGCGGGGCTACACCTTC
CDR3 protein: CASSFPGQRGYTF

J gene: TRBJ1-2
D gene: TRBD1
V gene: TRBV5-5
clone size: -
CDR3 DNA: TGTGCCAGCAGCAACGGACAGGCGCCCTATGGCTACACCTTC
CDR3 protein: CASSNGQAPYGYTF

J gene: TRBJ2-7
D gene: TRBD2
V gene: TRBV10-2
clone size: -
CDR3 DNA: TGCGCCAGCAGTGGCCTGCCGGGACTAGCGGGGCGGACCTACGAGCAGTACTTC
CDR3 protein: CASSGLPGLAGRTYEQYF

J gene: TRBJ2-5
D gene: -
V gene: TRBV20-1
clone size: -
CDR3 DNA: TGCAGCAGGGTGGGCGGAGAGACCCAGTACTTC
CDR3 protein: CSRVGGETQYF

J gene: TRBJ1-1
D gene: -
V gene: TRBV7-2
clone size: -
CDR3 DNA: TGTGCCAGCAGCTTAGGGCAGAACACTGAAGCTTTCTTT
CDR3 protein: CASSLGQNTEAFF

J gene: TRBJ1-2
D gene: TRBD1
V gene: TRBV6-2/TRBV6-3
clone size: -
CDR3 DNA: TGTGCCAGCAGTTACGTAGGACAGGGGACCTATGGCTACACCTTC
CDR3 protein: CASSYVGQGTYGYTF

J gene: TRBJ2-3
D gene: -
V gene: TRBV5-1
clone size: -
CDR3 DNA: TGCGCCAGCAGCTTGGACGACTCCAGCACAGATACGCAGTATTTT
CDR3 protein: CASSLDDSSTDTQYF

J gene: TRBJ2-1
D gene: -
V gene: TRBV5-5
clone size: once
CDR3 DNA: TGTGCCAGCAGCTTGGTAGCTAGCACCTACAATGAGCAGTTCTTC
CDR3 protein: CASSLVASTYNEQFF

J gene: TRBJ2-5
D gene: -
V gene: TRBV19
clone size: -
CDR3 DNA: TGTGCCAGTAGTACCCTCCAAGAGACCCAGTACTTC
CDR3 protein: CASSTLQETQYF

J gene: TRBJ1-1
D gene: -
V gene: TRBV5-1
clone size: -
CDR3 DNA: TGCGCCAGCAGCATACAGGGGAACACTGAAGCTTTCTTT
CDR3 protein: CASSIQGNTEAFF

J gene: TRBJ1-6
D gene: -
V gene: TRBV27
clone size: -
CDR3 DNA: TGTGCCAGCAGCCTACAGGTAGATAATTCACCCCTCCACTTT
CDR3 protein: CASSLQVDNSPLHF

J gene: TRBJ2-5
D gene: TRBD1
V gene: TRBV10-3
clone size: -
CDR3 DNA: TGTGCCATCCGCACGGACAGGGGGGACAGAGAGACCCAGTACTTC
CDR3 protein: CAIRTDRGDRETQYF

J gene: TRBJ2-1
D gene: -
V gene: TRBV19
clone size: -
CDR3 DNA: TGTGCCAGTAAGACCCCAGGGGCCGATGAGCAGTTCTTC
CDR3 protein: CASKTPGADEQFF

J gene: TRBJ1-2
D gene: TRBD1
V gene: TRBV4-2
clone size: few
CDR3 DNA: TGTGCCAGCAGCCAAGATAGGGGACAGCAACGAGCTAACTATGGCTACACCTTC
CDR3 protein: CASSQDRGQQRANYGYTF

J gene: TRBJ2-2
D gene: TRBD1
V gene: TRBV19
clone size: once
CDR3 DNA: TGTGCCAGTAGTACCCGCCGGACAGGCTCGAACACCGGGGAGCTGTTTTTT
CDR3 protein: CASSTRRTGSNTGELFF

J gene: TRBJ1-2
D gene: TRBD1
V gene: TRBV3-1/TRBV3-2
clone size: -
CDR3 DNA: TGTGCCAGCAGCCAATTGGGGGGACAGGACGGCTACACCTTC
CDR3 protein: CASSQLGGQDGYTF

J gene: TRBJ2-7
D gene: TRBD1
V gene: TRBV29-1
clone size: -
CDR3 DNA: TGCAGCGTACGGGGACAGGGGGCCCACGAGCAGTACTTC
CDR3 protein: CSVRGQGAHEQYF

J gene: TRBJ1-1
D gene: TRBD1
V gene: TRBV11-3
clone size: -
CDR3 DNA: TGTGCCAGCAGCACACAGGGGGCGACCACTGAAGCTTTCTTT
CDR3 protein: CASSTQGATTEAFF

J gene: TRBJ2-6
D gene: TRBD1
V gene: TRBV7-6
clone size: -
CDR3 DNA: TGTGCCAGCACCAGGGGACAGGCGACCTCTGGGGCCAACGTCCTGACTTTC
CDR3 protein: CASTRGQATSGANVLTF

J gene: TRBJ2-7
D gene: TRBD2
V gene: TRBV11-2
clone size: -
CDR3 DNA: TGTGCCAGCAGCTTCAAGAGGGGAGGGAGCGAGCAGTACTTC
CDR3 protein: CASSFKRGGSEQYF

J gene: TRBJ2-5
D gene: -
V gene: TRBV5-1
clone size: -
CDR3 DNA: TGCGCCAGCAGCGGTTCCCGGGGAGAGACCCAGTACTTC
CDR3 protein: CASSGSRGETQYF

J gene: TRBJ1-6
D gene: -
V gene: TRBV4-1
clone size: -
CDR3 DNA: TGCGCCAGCAGCGGTGAGTACGAGCTCCATTCACCCCTCCACTTT
CDR3 protein: CASSGEYELHSPLHF

J gene: TRBJ2-1
D gene: TRBD1
V gene: TRBV6-5
clone size: -
CDR3 DNA: TGTGCCAGCAGAAGACAGGGGCTCTACAATGAGCAGTTCTTC
CDR3 protein: CASRRQGLYNEQFF

J gene: TRBJ1-3
D gene: -
V gene: TRBV21-1
clone size: -
CDR3 DNA: TGTGCCAGCAGCAAATTCTCCGAGATCCGGTGCTCTGGAAACACCATATATTTT
CDR3 protein: CASSKFSEIRCSGNTIYF

J gene: TRBJ2-5
D gene: -
V gene: TRBV11-2
clone size: -
CDR3 DNA: TGTGCCAGCAGCTTAAGTCGGCTAGGCCAAGAGACCCAGTACTTC
CDR3 protein: CASSLSRLGQETQYF

J gene: TRBJ2-2
D gene: -
V gene: TRBV14
clone size: few
CDR3 DNA: TGTGCCAGCAGGCTAGGGGGCACCGGGGAGCTGTTTTTT
CDR3 protein: CASRLGGTGELFF

J gene: TRBJ2-7
D gene: -
V gene: TRBV5-1
clone size: -
CDR3 DNA: TGCGCCAGCAGCTTGGACCAAAGCAACGAGCAGTACTTC
CDR3 protein: CASSLDQSNEQYF

J gene: TRBJ1-2
D gene: TRBD1
V gene: TRBV7-2
clone size: -
CDR3 DNA: TGTGCCAGCAGCTTGGGTAATATGCGACAGGGGGCATTGGGCTACACCTTC
CDR3 protein: CASSLGNMRQGALGYTF

J gene: TRBJ1-3
D gene: TRBD1
V gene: TRBV25-1
clone size: once
CDR3 DNA: TGTGCCAGCAGTGTAACAGGGGCTGGAAACACCATATATTTT
CDR3 protein: CASSVTGAGNTIYF

J gene: TRBJ2-7
D gene: -
V gene: TRBV21-1
clone size: -
CDR3 DNA: TGTGCCAGCAGCAAATCTATGGCGGGAACCTACGAGCAGTACTTC
CDR3 protein: CASSKSMAGTYEQYF

J gene: TRBJ1-2
D gene: TRBD1
V gene: TRBV23-1
clone size: -
CDR3 DNA: TGCGCCAGCAGTCACTCATCCCTACCGGGACAGTCTAACTATGGCTACACCTTC
CDR3 protein: CASSHSSLPGQSNYGYTF